This T cell receptor beta chain emerged from a study of cytomegalovirus exposure and HLA in healthy donors. With V trimmed by 6 bases and J by 7 bases, 12 bases remained unmatched. Per germline, CDR1 MNHEY and CDR2 SMNVEV (reference sequence). The CDR3 spans 15 residues. General study points: Analysis was carried out at a later point, and it linked a missense DCLRE1C variant to TCR beta V- and J-gene trimming. The majority of CMV-associated TCR beta chains were reported as apparently HLA-restricted in a later analysis.

Notes on this clone: Its antigen is undetermined.

PCR involved 60 Vbeta and 13 Jbeta primers. Method: immunoSEQ multiplex PCR; TCRdb's copy keeps in-frame clones and lacks some. The data contain about 170,000 clones, 70% to 90% of them singletons. The rearrangement links TRBV27 to TRBJ2-1; TRBD2 aligns across 7 bases. The specimen sequenced was PBMCs. The clonotype originates from a man aged 25-45 years in good health and CMV-seropositive. CDR3 sequence reads: CASRGTGTKGNEQFF. CDR3 in DNA: TGTGCCAGCAGAGGAACTGGGACTAAGGGGAATGAGCAGTTCTTC.